Each of the 25 T cell receptor beta chains below was sequenced from the same sample in a study of blood T cells in healthy people across ages. Combining a sample-barcoded 5' primer with a J-beta primer mix, a second PCR ran for roughly 6 to 12 cycles. Each CDR3 protein gets one entry after TCRdb re-called the 5' RACE reads with MiXCR. Of about 930,000 distinct CDR3 sequences listed, almost 30% were seen once; the top ten hold about 9.4%. This sample also appeared in a second study, on T cells of mothers and their children.

Sample: blood. The source is a woman between 40 and 55 years old in good health.

This clonotype appeared many times. The chain's CDR3 is CASSSWTAYEQYF. CDR3 nucleotides: TGTGCCAGCAGCTCCTGGACAGCCTACGAGCAGTACTTC. The rearrangement uses TRBV7-2 and TRBJ2-7, with D perhaps TRBD1 (6 bases). Germline loops: CDR1 SGHTA, CDR2 FQGNSA. The CDR3 extends over 13 amino acids. With 4 bases removed from V and 2 bases from J, the gap between germline ends came to 9 bases.

This clonotype appeared a few times. The V and J genes are TRBV20-1 and TRBJ1-6; unclear D gene. Per the germline V gene, CDR1 is DFQATT and CDR2 is SNEGSKA (reference sequence). The CDR3 loop spans 13 amino acids. Trimming removed 6 bases at V and 7 bases at J, with 13 bases between. The CDR3 loop reads CSASGFLNSPLHF. For the CDR3, the DNA is TGCAGTGCATCGGGATTTTTGAATTCACCCCTCCACTTT.

Note on this clonotype: Given a much more abundant clone one base away, this may be a read error. The chain links TRBV5-8 to TRBJ2-7; unclear D gene. The J call may not be correct, given that the DNA end is closer to TRBJ2-5. This CDR3 spans 13 amino acids. Germline V gene data show CDR1 as SGHTS and CDR2 as YDEGEE. CDR3 DNA sequence: TGTGCCAGCATGGCGATGGGCTGGGAGACCCAGTACTTC. This encodes CASMAMGWETQYF.

This clonotype was counted a few times. The CDR3: CNGQGRGETQYF. The CDR3 DNA reads TGCAACGGACAGGGAAGGGGAGAGACCCAGTACTTC. The rearrangement links TRBV20-1 to TRBJ2-5; 8 nucleotides agree with TRBD1. Germline loops: CDR1 DFQATT, CDR2 SNEGSKA (reference sequence). The CDR3 length is 12 residues.

This clonotype was seen once. Since a much larger clone is just one base distant, this may be a read error. V usage is TRBV28 and J usage is TRBJ2-7, with 8 bases that match TRBD2. CDR1 is MDHEN and CDR2 is SYDVKM in the germline V gene. The CDR3 sequence is 16 residues long. V was clipped by 1 base and J by 1 base; unmatched bases: 6. The CDR3 loop reads CASSLSGGGTSYEQYF. CDR3 bases: TGTGCCAGCAGTTTATCCGGCGGGGGGACTTCCTACGAGCAGTACTTC.

On this clonotype: The junction departs from the called germline gene at one end, perhaps through a read error. This chain links TRBV7-2 with TRBJ2-7; 7 bases fit TRBD2. This CDR3 region has 14 residues. Germline CDR1 and CDR2: SGHTA and FQGNSA. CDR3 region: CVSSLRDRGDEQYF. DNA for the CDR3: TGTGTCAGCAGCTTACGGGACCGGGGGGACGAGCAGTACTTC.

About this clonotype itself: This may arise from a read error, as a much more abundant clone is one base away. The chain has TRBV12-3 or TRBV12-4 and TRBJ2-1; 8 bases agree with TRBD1. The CDR3 sequence is 14 residues long. After removal of 6 bases from V and 10 bases from J, the junction contained 11 bases not matched to a gene. This chain's CDR3 is CASSVTTGVHEQFF. The CDR3 DNA reads as TGTGCCAGCAGCGTGACGACAGGGGTCCACGAGCAGTTCTTC.

This clonotype showed up just once. The rearrangement uses TRBV20-1 and TRBJ2-5; perhaps TRBD2 as D (6 bases). In germline, CDR1 is DFQATT, CDR2 SNEGSKA (reference sequence). Trimming stripped 2 bases from V and 9 bases from J, with 16 bases between. CDR3 length equals 13 residues. The CDR3 DNA is TGCAGTGCTAGAAGCCAGCCCGTAGCGGCCCAGTACTTC. Its protein is CSARSQPVAAQYF.

With regard to this clonotype: A read error may explain this, as a much larger clone is one base away. This chain uses TRBV6-2 or TRBV6-3 with TRBJ2-1, with a possible D match to TRBD1 (5 bases). Germline lookup yields CDR1 MNHEY and CDR2 SVGEGT. This CDR3 comprises 18 residues. The CDR3 DNA follows: TGTGCCAGCAGTTACTCCTTTTCCGACAGTAGCTCCTACAATGGGCAGTTCTTC. Its translation is CASSYSFSDSSSYNGQFF.

This chain uses TRBV21-1 with TRBJ1-2; the table's D call of TRBD1 was not tested on the DNA. TRBV21-1 has pseudogene status. This CDR3 comprises 14 residues. CDR3 sequence: CASSARTDFYGYTF. CDR3 in DNA: TGTGCCAGCAGCGCCCGGACAGACTTCTATGGCTACACCTTC.

This clonotype was seen many times. The chain uses TRBV12-3 or TRBV12-4 and TRBJ2-6, with D unresolved. Deletions cut 8 bases from V and 4 bases from J, with 15 bases between. The CDR3 is 15 amino acids. CDR3 sequence: CASHRVRSGANVLTF. CDR3 coding DNA: TGTGCCAGCCATAGGGTGAGGTCGGGGGCCAACGTCCTGACTTTC.

In its sample, this clonotype was seen many times. The chain recombines TRBV7-2 with TRBJ2-3, with TRBD2 as a possible D gene (5 bases). Trimming pared 2 bases from V and 6 bases from J, leaving 9 bases between. The CDR3 length is 13 residues. Germline-derived CDR1 and CDR2 are SGHTA and FQGNSA. The CDR3 DNA follows: TGTGCCAGCAGCTTACCAGCGGCGGATACGCAGTATTTT. Amino acid sequence: CASSLPAADTQYF.

CDR3 sequence reads: CASSAGVATTYNEQFF. CDR3 bases: TGTGCCAGCAGTGCCGGTGTAGCAACCACCTACAATGAGCAGTTCTTC. This sequence joins TRBV28 and TRBJ2-1; no clear D. This CDR3 has 16 residues. CDR1 MDHEN and CDR2 SYDVKM come from the germline V gene. V was cut by 5 bases and J by 2 bases, with 16 bases left in between.

Many counts were recorded for this clonotype. DNA of the CDR3: TGCAGCGCAGACAGGGGATACTATGGCTACACCTTC. This codes for CSADRGYYGYTF. The V and J genes are TRBV29-1 and TRBJ1-2, with 8 bases aligning to TRBD1. CDR3 size: 12 residues. CDR1 SQVTM and CDR2 ANQGSEA come from the germline V gene. Losses at the gene ends were 7 bases for V and 3 bases for J; bases not matched to a gene: 4.

A note on this clonotype: A much bigger clone sits one base away, suggesting this may be a read error. V is TRBV5-1 and J is TRBJ2-7; D unresolved. CDR3 size: 15 residues. Germline CDR1 SGHRS, CDR2 YFSETQ. Deletions cut 2 bases from V and 6 bases from J, with 18 bases between. The CDR3 reads CASSFFGTLVGEQYF. The CDR3 DNA reads as TGCGCCAGCAGCTTTTTTGGCACCCTGGTCGGCGAGCAGTACTTC.

This clonotype was observed a single time. CDR3 protein: CASSLEGSGEETQYF. CDR3 DNA: TGCGCCAGCAGCTTGGAGGGTAGCGGGGAAGAGACCCAGTACTTC. The genes are TRBV5-1 and TRBJ2-5; 8 bases fit TRBD2. After removal of 0 bases from V and 3 bases from J, the junction contained 4 bases not matched to a gene. The CDR3 is 15 residues long. Germline CDR1 and CDR2: SGHRS and YFSETQ.

This clonotype was counted only a few times. This rearrangement joins TRBV4-3 to TRBJ1-1; D gene uncertain. CDR3 length: 13 amino acids. Germline V lookup: CDR1 LGHNA, CDR2 YSLEER. V gave up 1 base and J gave up 4 bases, with 7 bases separating them. The CDR3 DNA reads as TGCGCCAGCAGCCAAGCCAGCGGCACTGAAGCTTTCTTT. This gives the protein CASSQASGTEAFF.

The chain links TRBV6-2 or TRBV6-3 to TRBJ1-5, with no clear D. The V end lost 4 bases, the J end lost 2 bases, and 12 bases lay between the germline ends. In germline, CDR1 is MNHEY, CDR2 SVGEGT. The CDR3 runs 15 residues. The chain's CDR3 is CASSFFDGRNQPQHF. Here the CDR3 DNA reads TGTGCCAGCAGTTTTTTCGATGGACGCAATCAGCCCCAGCATTTT.

This clonotype was detected a few times. The CDR3 loop reads CATSRKQGSPYEQYF. The CDR3 nucleotides read TGTGCCACCAGCAGGAAACAGGGTTCCCCCTACGAGCAGTACTTC. The V and J genes are TRBV15 and TRBJ2-7, with a possible D match to TRBD1 (6 bases). V was cut by 3 bases and J by 2 bases, with 14 bases left in between. Germline CDR1 is LNHNV and CDR2 is YYDKDF (reference sequence). The CDR3 extends over 15 amino acids.

The sample holds a few counts of this clonotype. The chain has TRBV27 and TRBJ2-2, with TRBD2 as a possible D gene (6 bases). Germline V gives CDR1 MNHEY, CDR2 SMNVEV (reference sequence). Trimming removed 6 bases from V and 6 bases from J, with 11 bases in between. The CDR3 is made up of 13 amino acids. The DNA of the CDR3 is TGTGCCAGCAGCATGGGGGGTCCCGGGGAGCTGTTTTTT. Translation gives CASSMGGPGELFF.

The rearrangement links TRBV12-3 or TRBV12-4 to TRBJ1-3, with 8 bases matching TRBD1. The CDR3 contains 14 residues. The V segment lost 6 bases and the J segment 7 bases; nucleotides outside the gene matches: 8. CDR3 amino acids: CASSPDRVGNTIYF. The CDR3 nucleotides read TGTGCCAGCAGCCCGGACAGGGTCGGGAACACCATATATTTT.

This clonotype was seen more than once but under ten times. This chain joins TRBV7-2 and TRBJ1-2; D uncertain. The V end lost 5 bases, the J end lost 2 bases, and 12 bases lay between the germline ends. This CDR3 spans 14 amino acids. CDR1 and CDR2 from the germline V gene are SGHTA and FQGNSA. CDR3 sequence reads: CASSPEHFNYGYTF. The DNA of the CDR3 is TGTGCCAGCAGCCCAGAACACTTCAACTATGGCTACACCTTC.

This clonotype was observed a few times. This rearrangement joins TRBV4-1 to TRBJ1-1; the D gene is possibly TRBD1 (5 bases). This CDR3 contains 15 residues. Germline V CDR1 and CDR2: MGHRA, YSYEKL. The V end lost 4 bases, the J end lost 1 base, and 13 bases lay between the germline ends. CDR3 coding DNA: TGCGCCAGCAGCCCAACGGGACTCTCGAACACTGAAGCTTTCTTT. Encoded protein: CASSPTGLSNTEAFF.

This clonotype was found many times. CDR3 residues: CASSLSTGWETQYF. The CDR3, as DNA: TGTGCCAGCAGCTTATCGACAGGGTGGGAGACCCAGTACTTC. This rearrangement joins TRBV7-9 to TRBJ2-5; 7 bases line up with TRBD1. V trimming: 2 bases; J trimming: 5 bases; junction bases outside the gene matches: 5. The V gene's germline CDR1 is SEHNR and CDR2 FQNEAQ (reference sequence). The CDR3 is 14 amino acids.

Ten or more counts support this clonotype. The rearrangement joins TRBV5-1 to TRBJ1-1; D is uncertain. The V and J ends lost 4 bases and 0 bases respectively, with 10 bases between them. The CDR3 loop spans 14 amino acids. The germline CDR1 and CDR2 sequences are SGHRS and YFSETQ. DNA of the CDR3: TGCGCCAGCAGCCCGAAGGAACTGAACACTGAAGCTTTCTTT. This translates into CASSPKELNTEAFF.